The 32 T cell receptor beta chains listed next were all sequenced from one sample in a study of blood T cell repertoires in COVID-19. The assay was immunoSEQ multiplex PCR, and TCRdb's table has in-frame clones only and misses some. The data hold 380,000 or so clones, with around 87% observed a single time. Specimen: PBMCs or T cells enriched from blood (not recorded which). The receptors here all came from a man younger than 40 who had recovered from COVID-19.

V gene TRBV7-2 combines with J gene TRBJ2-7; unclear D gene. Germline CDR1 and CDR2: SGHTA and FQGNSA. The CDR3 totals 12 residues. Trimming took 4 bases from V and 3 from J, leaving 7 bases between them. Here the CDR3 reads CASSSTSYEQYF. The CDR3 bases are TGTGCCAGCAGCTCCACAAGCTACGAGCAGTACTTC. Together with reference TRBV7-2 and TRBJ2-7, the CDR3 gives the full variable domain: GAGVSQSPSNKVTEKGKDVELRCDPISGHTALYWYRQSLGQGLEFLIYFQGNSAPDKSGLPSDRFSAERTGGSVSTLTIQRTQQEDSAVYLCASSSTSYEQYFGPGTRLTVT.

The CDR3 spells CASSLERGRLGEKLFF. CDR3 coding DNA: TGCGCCAGCAGCTTGGAGAGGGGACGACTAGGGGAAAAACTGTTTTTT. The chain is built from TRBV5-1 and TRBJ1-4; D is possibly TRBD1 (5 bases). Germline V lookup: CDR1 SGHRS, CDR2 YFSETQ. Trimming cost V 0 bases and J 8 bases, with 17 bases left between them. The CDR3 covers 16 residues.

The chain couples TRBV7-2 to TRBJ2-7, with D maybe TRBD1 (5 bases). The CDR3 covers 12 residues. Trimming removed 4 bases at V and 6 bases at J, with 10 bases between. From germline, CDR1 is SGHTA and CDR2 FQGNSA. DNA of the CDR3: TGTGCCAGCAGCTCTTCAGGGATCGAGCAGTACTTC. It specifies CASSSSGIEQYF.

The chain carries TRBV29-1 and TRBJ1-2, with D tentatively TRBD1 (5 bases). The CDR3 length is 12 residues. V lost 4 bases and J 7 bases, leaving 13 bases between the germline ends. Germline values: CDR1 SQVTM, CDR2 ANQGSEA. The CDR3 sequence is CSVVGRVSGYTF. Here the CDR3 DNA reads TGCAGCGTTGTGGGCAGGGTCTCTGGCTACACCTTC.

This clone was observed a handful of times. This chain uses TRBV2 with TRBJ2-3; TRBD2 matches at 11 bases. The trim removed 5 bases at V and 1 base at J, leaving 2 bases unmatched. The germline CDR1 and CDR2 sequences are SNHLY and FYNNEI. The CDR3 has 15 amino acids. CDR3 amino acids: CASSKLAGGTDTQYF. The DNA of the CDR3 is TGTGCCAGCAGTAAACTAGCGGGGGGCACAGATACGCAGTATTTT.

The rearrangement uses TRBV10-3 and TRBJ1-1; D not certain. There are 15 residues in the CDR3. Trimming stripped 3 bases from V and 1 base from J, with 12 bases between. Germline V gives CDR1 ENHRY, CDR2 SYGVKD. The DNA for the CDR3 is TGTGCCATCAGTGACCCCCCGGCGGGGAACACTGAAGCTTTCTTT. Its protein is CAISDPPAGNTEAFF.

The rearrangement uses TRBV18 and TRBJ1-1; TRBD1 aligns across 7 bases. Germline V lookup: CDR1 KGHSH, CDR2 LQKENI. The CDR3 contains 14 residues. V trimming: 8 bases; J trimming: 4 bases; junction bases outside the gene matches: 10. CDR3 sequence: CASQLNRGSTEAFF. For the CDR3, the DNA is TGTGCCAGCCAGCTTAACAGGGGAAGCACTGAAGCTTTCTTT.

The chain joins TRBV7-9 to TRBJ2-5, with 7 bases matching TRBD2. CDR1 and CDR2 (germline): SEHNR, FQNEAQ (reference sequence). The CDR3 totals 15 residues. V lost 5 bases, J lost 1 base, and 7 bases stayed unmatched. DNA of the CDR3: TGTGCCAGCAGCATCGCTAGCGGTCTCCAAGAGACCCAGTACTTC. Translated, it gives CASSIASGLQETQYF.

This chain connects TRBV3-1 (or the pseudogene TRBV3-2) to TRBJ2-5; 8 bases align to TRBD2. CDR3 length: 15 amino acids. Germline CDR1 and CDR2: LGHDT and YNNKEL (reference sequence). Trimming took 1 base from V and 6 from J; bases not matched to a gene: 7. CDR3 residues: CASSQGPGLGQTQYF. The CDR3, as DNA: TGTGCCAGCAGCCAAGGGCCGGGACTAGGCCAGACCCAGTACTTC.

The chain couples TRBV2 to TRBJ1-1, with D possibly TRBD1 on 6 matching bases. Germline CDR1 is SNHLY and CDR2 is FYNNEI. This CDR3 region has 13 residues. Trimming shortened V by 8 bases and J by 0 bases, and 10 bases separated the two germline ends. In DNA form, the CDR3 reads TGTGCCAGCCGGGGACAACTGAACACTGAAGCTTTCTTT. It is translated as CASRGQLNTEAFF.

This chain links TRBV13 with TRBJ1-3, with 8 nucleotides matching TRBD1. Trimming removed 5 bases from V and 4 bases from J; junction bases left unmatched: 4. The CDR3 totals 14 residues. Germline V gene lookup returns CDR1 PRHDT and CDR2 FYEKMQ (reference sequence). The CDR3 nucleotides are TGTGCCAGCAGCGTCGACAGGGGCGGAAACACCATATATTTT. It encodes CASSVDRGGNTIYF. Full variable domain (outside the CDR3, taken from reference TRBV13 and TRBJ1-3): AAGVIQSPRHLIKEKRETATLKCYPIPRHDTVYWYQQGPGQDPQFLISFYEKMQSDKGSIPDRFSAQQFSDYHSELNMSSLELGDSALYFCASSVDRGGNTIYFGEGSWLTVV.

This sequence joins TRBV9 and TRBJ1-3; D unresolved. The germline V and J ends were trimmed by 0 bases and 2 bases, with 12 bases remaining between them. CDR1 and CDR2 (germline): SGDLS, YYNGEE. The CDR3 loop spans 16 amino acids. In nucleotides, the CDR3 is TGTGCCAGCAGCGTAGAATCTGTGGGAGCTGGAAACACCATATATTTT. This sequence encodes CASSVESVGAGNTIYF.

V is TRBV5-4 and J is TRBJ1-4; 10 bases match TRBD1. Germline CDR1 SGHNT, CDR2 YYREEE (reference sequence). V dropped 3 bases and J dropped 10; count of bases not matched to a gene: 9. The CDR3 totals 15 residues. This chain's CDR3 is CASSWAGTGVGKLFF. CDR3 in DNA: TGTGCCAGCAGCTGGGCCGGGACAGGGGTGGGAAAACTGTTTTTT.

CDR3 region: CASSASVGERGTEAFF. The CDR3 DNA reads TGTGCCAGCAGCGCTAGCGTGGGGGAGCGGGGCACTGAAGCTTTCTTT. The gene calls are TRBV7-2 and TRBJ1-1, with D perhaps TRBD1 (5 bases). Germline-derived CDR1 and CDR2 are SGHTA and FQGNSA. Trimming took 5 bases from V and 4 from J, leaving 20 bases between them. This CDR3 is 16 amino acids long.

This chain uses TRBV19 with TRBJ2-7, with TRBD2 matching 11 bases. Germline-derived CDR1 and CDR2 are LNHDA and SQIVND (reference sequence). The CDR3 spans 13 residues. V shed 6 bases and J 4 bases; nucleotides not matched to a gene: 2. CDR3 sequence (DNA): TGTGCCAGTAGACTAGCGGGGGATTACGAGCAGTACTTC. It translates to CASRLAGDYEQYF.

Here the CDR3 DNA reads TGTGCCAGCAGCTTCGACAGTTACGAGCAGTACTTC. Translating it yields CASSFDSYEQYF. V and J are TRBV4-2 and TRBJ2-7, with D tentatively TRBD1 (5 bases). CDR1 and CDR2 from the germline V gene are LGHNA and YNFKEQ. Trimming stripped 5 bases from V and 4 bases from J, with 9 bases between. CDR3 length equals 12 residues.

V gene TRBV10-2 combines with J gene TRBJ2-7, with D perhaps matching TRBD1 (6 bases). CDR1 and CDR2 (germline): WSHSY, SAAADI. CDR3 length: 14 residues. V lost 6 bases, J lost 1 base, and 13 bases lay in between. The CDR3 is CASSGETGSYEQYF. Written as DNA, the CDR3 is TGCGCCAGCAGCGGGGAAACAGGGTCCTACGAGCAGTACTTC.

The rearrangement uses TRBV6-5 and TRBJ1-4, with D possibly being TRBD1 (5 bases). Trimming took off 2 bases at V and 5 bases at J, with 12 bases between the two ends. Germline V CDR1 and CDR2: MNHEY, SVGAGI. The length of the CDR3 is 15 residues. CDR3 coding DNA: TGTGCCAGCAGTTACGAGTCAAAGGGGAATGAAAAACTGTTTTTT. It encodes CASSYESKGNEKLFF.

The chain couples TRBV18 to TRBJ1-2, with D tentatively TRBD1 (6 bases). The CDR3 length is 14 residues. Germline V gene data show CDR1 as KGHSH and CDR2 as LQKENI. V was shortened by 3 bases and J by 5 bases, with 13 bases between the two germline ends. In nucleotides, the CDR3 is TGTGCCAGCTCACCCCGGACAGCCGGGTATGGCTACACCTTC. This encodes CASSPRTAGYGYTF.

The chain uses TRBV7-8 and TRBJ2-5; 9 bases fit TRBD1. The V and J ends lost 5 bases and 5 bases, in that order; junction bases with no gene match: 6. Germline assignment: CDR1 SGHVS and CDR2 FQNEAQ. The CDR3 has 14 residues. CDR3 coding DNA: TGTGCCAGCAGCCAGCGGGACAGGGCGGAGACCCAGTACTTC. Translating it yields CASSQRDRAETQYF.

CDR3 coding DNA: TGTGCCAGCACCCGGAGAGAGGGTTTGACACCCCTCCACTTT. Translated: CASTRREGLTPLHF. This chain connects TRBV13 to TRBJ1-6; no firm D call. The CDR3 is made up of 14 amino acids. Looked up from germline, CDR1 is PRHDT and CDR2 is FYEKMQ (reference sequence). Trimming stripped 7 bases from V and 11 bases from J, with 18 bases between.

This sequence joins TRBV2 and TRBJ2-3; a weak D match, TRBD2 (6 bases). CDR3 length: 15 amino acids. Trimming left V 2 bases short and J 5 bases short, with 14 bases between. CDR1 SNHLY and CDR2 FYNNEI come from the germline V gene. The CDR3 DNA reads as TGTGCCAGCAGTGAAACGGGCGGGGCTGTAGATACGCAGTATTTT. Its translation is CASSETGGAVDTQYF.

The chain couples TRBV7-9 to TRBJ1-4; possible D gene TRBD1, 6 bases. V was trimmed by 5 bases and J by 8 bases, leaving 9 bases between them. The germline gives CDR1 SEHNR, CDR2 FQNEAQ (reference sequence). The CDR3 consists of 12 residues. The CDR3 is CASSDQGEKLFF. Written as DNA, the CDR3 is TGTGCCAGCAGCGACCAGGGGGAAAAACTGTTTTTT.

This chain connects TRBV27 to TRBJ2-6; 7 bases map to TRBD2. CDR1 is MNHEY, CDR2 SMNVEV, per germline (reference sequence). The CDR3 loop spans 16 amino acids. The trim removed 4 bases at V and 2 bases at J, leaving 5 bases unmatched. Here the CDR3 reads CASSWEGLAGANVLTF. As DNA, the CDR3 is TGTGCCAGCAGTTGGGAGGGCCTGGCTGGGGCCAACGTCCTGACTTTC.

The chain is built from TRBV6-5 and TRBJ2-1; TRBD1 matches 8 bases. This CDR3 spans 15 amino acids. Germline lookup yields CDR1 MNHEY and CDR2 SVGAGI. Losses at the gene ends were 7 bases for V and 1 base for J; bases not matched to a gene: 6. As DNA, the CDR3 is TGTGCCAGCAACCCGGACAGGGCTTCCTACAATGAGCAGTTCTTC. Its protein product is CASNPDRASYNEQFF.

The rearrangement links TRBV7-9 to TRBJ2-5; D possibly corresponds to TRBD1 (5 bases). CDR1 and CDR2 (germline): SEHNR, FQNEAQ (reference sequence). The germline V and J ends were trimmed by 5 bases and 5 bases, with 15 bases remaining between them. This CDR3 contains 14 residues. The CDR3 sequence: CASSPRGRGETQYF. CDR3 DNA sequence: TGTGCCAGCAGCCCAAGGGGCCGTGGGGAGACCCAGTACTTC.

The chain is built from TRBV4-2 and TRBJ1-4; perhaps TRBD1 as D (5 bases). There are 15 residues in the CDR3. Germline assignment: CDR1 LGHNA and CDR2 YNFKEQ. Trimming took off 0 bases at V and 5 bases at J, with 10 bases between the two ends. CDR3 in amino acids: CASSQDGAGNEKLFF. The CDR3 coding sequence is TGTGCCAGCAGCCAAGATGGGGCAGGAAATGAAAAACTGTTTTTT.

This clone has a handful of counts. The chain joins TRBV24-1 to TRBJ1-1, with 8 nucleotides matching TRBD1. V trimming: 3 bases; J trimming: 13 bases; junction bases outside the gene matches: 6. This CDR3 has 12 residues. Germline CDR1 reads KGHDR; CDR2 reads SFDVKD. The CDR3 bases are TGTGCCACCAGTGATGGGGACAGGAGGCGTTTCTTT. It encodes CATSDGDRRRFF.

The CDR3: CASSSRQGRYEQYF. CDR3 DNA sequence: TGTGCCAGCAGTTCGCGACAGGGTAGATACGAGCAGTACTTC. The chain recombines TRBV27 with TRBJ2-7; 7 bases agree with TRBD1. The CDR3 extends over 14 amino acids. With 4 bases clipped from V and 4 bases from J, the junction kept 7 bases outside the gene matches. CDR1 is MNHEY, CDR2 SMNVEV, per germline (reference sequence).

The rearrangement links TRBV27 to TRBJ2-5, with a weak D call TRBD2 (5 bases). This CDR3 region has 18 residues. Germline loops: CDR1 MNHEY, CDR2 SMNVEV (reference sequence). The V and J ends lost 1 base and 2 bases respectively, with 20 bases between them. CDR3 DNA: TGTGCCAGCAGTTTATTATCGGAGGTTCGGGTCAGTCAAGAGACCCAGTACTTC. It codes for CASSLLSEVRVSQETQYF.

This clone came up a few times. This sequence joins TRBV2 and TRBJ1-2; 8 bases agree with TRBD1. The germline V gene encodes CDR1 SNHLY and CDR2 FYNNEI. This CDR3 has 14 residues. The V gene end was trimmed by 7 bases and the J gene end by 2 bases; junction bases not matched to a gene: 6. The CDR3 nucleotides are TGTGCCAGCAAGGGACAGGCCATGAACTATGGCTACACCTTC. Translated, it gives CASKGQAMNYGYTF. The variable domain in full, completed from reference TRBV2 and TRBJ1-2, reads EPEVTQTPSHQVTQMGQEVILRCVPISNHLYFYWYRQILGQKVEFLVSFYNNEISEKSEIFDDQFSVERPDGSNFTLKIRSTKLEDSAMYFCASKGQAMNYGYTFGSGTRLTVV.

V is TRBV14 and J is TRBJ1-1, with D unclear. With 1 base removed from V and 1 base from J, the gap between germline ends came to 4 bases. The CDR3 has 13 residues. Per the germline V gene, CDR1 is SGHDN and CDR2 is FVKESK. The CDR3 protein is CASSQVRNTEAFF. In DNA, the CDR3 is TGTGCCAGCAGCCAAGTTAGGAACACTGAAGCTTTCTTT.